The 4 T cell receptor beta chains listed next were all sequenced from one sample in a study of shared clonotypes between healthy human individuals. Using immunoSEQ multiplex PCR, the repertoire was profiled, and TCRdb retains in-frame clones only, with some absent. The table includes fewer than 550,000 clones, approximately 79% detected once. Source material: PBMCs. The receptor source for this set is a woman in her 40s in good health. Some clones in this sample may be carry-over from other donors' samples.

In this sample, this clone turned up once. J is TRBJ2-4 and V is TRBV6-1, with D possibly TRBD1 on 5 matching bases. This CDR3 contains 13 residues. The V and J ends lost 4 bases and 7 bases respectively, with 11 bases between them. Germline assignment: CDR1 MNHNS and CDR2 SASEGT. The CDR3 DNA follows: TGTGCCAGCAGTGGGCTACCAGGGAACATTCAGTACTTC. Amino acid sequence: CASSGLPGNIQYF.

The table lists this clone with a count of one. This chain joins TRBV11-3 and TRBJ2-1, with a weak D call TRBD1 (6 bases). The germline V gene has CDR1 SGHNT and CDR2 YENEEA. The CDR3 length is 14 residues. Trimming pared 8 bases from V and 0 bases from J, leaving 11 bases between. The chain's CDR3 is CASSGVGSYNEQFF. The CDR3 coding sequence is TGTGCCAGCTCAGGGGTCGGCTCCTACAATGAGCAGTTCTTC.

This clone was picked up one time. V gene TRBV27 combines with J gene TRBJ1-1; D possibly corresponds to TRBD1 (5 bases). The V and J ends lost 5 bases and 4 bases respectively, with 14 bases between them. Germline V gene sequence: CDR1 MNHEY, CDR2 SMNVEV (reference sequence). The CDR3 runs to 14 residues. The CDR3 nucleotides read TGTGCCAGCAGTCCCGGGACGGTAGGCACTGAAGCTTTCTTT. Protein sequence: CASSPGTVGTEAFF.

This clone occurred once. The chain employs TRBV2 and TRBJ2-1; D gene ambiguous. The V end lost 4 bases, the J end lost 9 bases, and 4 bases lay between the germline ends. Germline CDR1 is SNHLY and CDR2 is FYNNEI. This CDR3 region has 10 residues. The CDR3 protein is CASSVTEQFF. The CDR3 DNA is TGTGCCAGCAGTGTGACTGAGCAGTTCTTC.